The clone carrying this T cell receptor (beta chain) occurred a few times. Antigen unknown. The germline CDR1 and CDR2 sequences are SGHTA and FQGNSA. V lost 1 base and J lost 4, with 10 bases in between. The CDR3 extends over 14 amino acids. The sample is drawn from a study of post-analysis software for immune sequencing data. General study points: A handful of TRBV segments were significantly more frequent in patients than in controls. TRBV5-6, TRBV5-1 and TRBV20-1 were among these segments.

The authors incorporated unique molecular identifiers into the TCR beta cDNA libraries. MiXCR was run by TCRdb on the PCR reads, yielding one entry per CDR3 protein. Here the sample spans 250,000 to 300,000 distinct CDR3 sequences, 36% being singletons. The sequence was obtained from a girl aged 10 to 17 with multiple sclerosis. V gene TRBV7-2 combines with J gene TRBJ1-1; no clear D. Sequenced sample: blood. The CDR3 region has the DNA TGTGCCAGCAGCTTAGGGAGCCCGGGCACTGAAGCTTTCTTT. Its protein is CASSLGSPGTEAFF.